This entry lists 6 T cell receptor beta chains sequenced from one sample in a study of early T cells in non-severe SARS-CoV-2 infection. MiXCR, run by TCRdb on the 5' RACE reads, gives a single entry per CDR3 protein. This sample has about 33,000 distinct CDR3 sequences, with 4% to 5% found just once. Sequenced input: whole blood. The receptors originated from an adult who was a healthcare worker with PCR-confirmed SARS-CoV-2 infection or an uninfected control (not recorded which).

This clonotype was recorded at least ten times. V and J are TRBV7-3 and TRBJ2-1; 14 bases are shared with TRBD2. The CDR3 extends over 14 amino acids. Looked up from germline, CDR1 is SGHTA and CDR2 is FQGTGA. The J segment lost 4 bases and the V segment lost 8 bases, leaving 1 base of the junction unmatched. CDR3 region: CASGTSGGYNEQFF. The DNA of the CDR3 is TGTGCCAGCGGGACTAGCGGGGGTTACAATGAGCAGTTCTTC.

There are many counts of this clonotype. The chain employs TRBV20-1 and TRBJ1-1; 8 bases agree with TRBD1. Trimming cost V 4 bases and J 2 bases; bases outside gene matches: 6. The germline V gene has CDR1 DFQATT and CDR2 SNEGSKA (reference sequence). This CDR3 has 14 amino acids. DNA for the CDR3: TGCAGTGCTACAGGGGGCGGCCCCAACACTGAAGCTTTCTTT. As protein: CSATGGGPNTEAFF.

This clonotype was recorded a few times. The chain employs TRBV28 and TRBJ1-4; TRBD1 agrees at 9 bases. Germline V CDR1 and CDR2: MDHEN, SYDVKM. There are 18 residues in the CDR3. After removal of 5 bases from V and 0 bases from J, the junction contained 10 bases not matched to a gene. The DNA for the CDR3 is TGTGCCAGCAGTCCCTATCCGGGACAGGGAGCAACTAATGAAAAACTGTTTTTT. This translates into CASSPYPGQGATNEKLFF.

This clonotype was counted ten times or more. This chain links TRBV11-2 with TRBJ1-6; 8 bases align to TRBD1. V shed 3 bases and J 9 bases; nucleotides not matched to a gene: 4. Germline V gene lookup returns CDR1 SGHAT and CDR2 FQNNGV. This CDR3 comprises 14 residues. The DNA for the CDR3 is TGTGCCAGCAGCTTCGGACAGGGCGGTTCACCCCTCCACTTT. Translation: CASSFGQGGSPLHF.

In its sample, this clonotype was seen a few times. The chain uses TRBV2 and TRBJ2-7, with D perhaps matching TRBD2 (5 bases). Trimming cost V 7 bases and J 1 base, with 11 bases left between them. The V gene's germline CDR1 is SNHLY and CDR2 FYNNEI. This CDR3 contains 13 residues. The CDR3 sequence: CASNAQRSYEQYF. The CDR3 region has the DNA TGTGCCAGCAACGCGCAGCGGTCCTACGAGCAGTACTTC. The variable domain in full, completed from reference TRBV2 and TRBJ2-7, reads EPEVTQTPSHQVTQMGQEVILRCVPISNHLYFYWYRQILGQKVEFLVSFYNNEISEKSEIFDDQFSVERPDGSNFTLKIRSTKLEDSAMYFCASNAQRSYEQYFGPGTRLTVT.

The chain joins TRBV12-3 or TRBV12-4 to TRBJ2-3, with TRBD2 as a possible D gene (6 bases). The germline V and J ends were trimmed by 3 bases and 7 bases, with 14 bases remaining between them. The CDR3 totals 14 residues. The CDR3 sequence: CASSFAGSRNTQYF. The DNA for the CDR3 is TGTGCCAGCAGTTTCGCGGGGAGCCGAAATACGCAGTATTTT.